This is a list of T cell receptor beta chains from one sample in a study of memory CD4+ T cells and cytomegalovirus serostatus. Some clones are missing from TCRdb's copy, which holds only in-frame ones; the method was immunoSEQ multiplex PCR. The repertoire consists of about 58,000 clones, with 82% occurring once and the leading ten covering about 0.5%. The specimen was memory CD4+ T cells from blood. The receptors were sampled from an adult in good health and CMV-seronegative. Some clones in this sample may be carry-over from other donors' samples. The CDR3 runs from the conserved cysteine through the conserved F or W. A D gene is named only where the DNA matches it firmly. The listing skips clone size in some rows; elsewhere it reads once, few, many or a size class.

>TRBJ2-7|TRBV5-3|.|few
TGTGCCAGAAGCTTGGGAGGCCAGGGGAAGTACGAGCAGTACTTC
CARSLGGQGKYEQYF
>TRBJ1-1|TRBV4-1|.|few
TGCGCCAGCAGCCAAGATAAGGGAGTACGCAAGGGGGACACTGAAGCTTTCTTT
CASSQDKGVRKGDTEAFF
>TRBJ2-5|TRBV30|TRBD2|.
TGTGCCTGGAGTGCTGGACTAGTGGGGACCCAGTACTTC
CAWSAGLVGTQYF
>TRBJ2-2|TRBV7-6|.|.
TGTGCCAGCAGCTTAGTGAGTGCGAACACCGGGGAGCTGTTTTTT
CASSLVSANTGELFF
>TRBJ2-4|TRBV18|.|.
TGTGCCAGCTCACGGGGCACGGGGACCAAAAACATTCAGTACTTC
CASSRGTGTKNIQYF
>TRBJ2-1|TRBV5-5|TRBD1|.
TGTGCCAGCAGCAAGGACAGGGGGTTGAGCTCCTACAATGAGCAGTTCTTC
CASSKDRGLSSYNEQFF
>TRBJ2-2|TRBV5-7|.|.
TGTGCCAGCAGCCTAGTGGCGGTCACGGCCGGGGAGCTGTTTTTT
CASSLVAVTAGELFF
>TRBJ2-7|TRBV2|TRBD2|.
TGTGCCAGCAGGAAGACTAGCTCCTCCGGCGAGCAGTACTTC
CASRKTSSSGEQYF
>TRBJ2-7|TRBV30|.|few
TGTGCCTGGACCCGCGGTGGCATTAATGGGAACTACGAGCAGTACTTC
CAWTRGGINGNYEQYF
>TRBJ2-7|TRBV28|.|once
TGTGCCAGCAGTGCCGGGACAACCGCGTTCTACGAGCAGTACTTC
CASSAGTTAFYEQYF
>TRBJ2-5|TRBV5-5|TRBD2|few
TGTGCCAGCACCTCCGGGACTAGCGGTTTGACGGGAGAGACCCAGTACTTC
CASTSGTSGLTGETQYF
>TRBJ2-1|TRBV19|TRBD1|.
TGTGCCAGTAGTACTGGACAGGGTTGGGGTGAGCAGTTCTTC
CASSTGQGWGEQFF
>TRBJ2-7|TRBV4-3|.|.
TGCGCCAGCAGCCCGAGCACGCTCGCAACCTACGAGCAGTACTTC
CASSPSTLATYEQYF
>TRBJ1-1|TRBV7-3|TRBD1|few
TGTGCCAGCAGCGAACAGGGCAGGGGGACTGAAGCTTTCTTT
CASSEQGRGTEAFF
>TRBJ1-2|TRBV19|.|.
TGTGCCAGTAGTAGTGGCAGGGCTCATGGCTACACCTTC
CASSSGRAHGYTF
>TRBJ2-1|TRBV4-2|TRBD2|.
TGTGCCAGCAGCTCCCATAGCGGGGACTCCTACAATGAGCAGTTCTTC
CASSSHSGDSYNEQFF